These 2 T cell receptor beta chains were sequenced from one sample in a study of T cell repertoires in cytomegalovirus infection. For these receptors, no antigen is known. TCRdb itself ran the reads through MiXCR, one entry per CDR3 protein. The data contain about 900,000 distinct CDR3 sequences, around 31% of them singletons. The sequencing here drew on cultured CD8+ T cells from PBMCs, taken from culture after CMV antigen stimulation. Receptor source: a human donor in good health (CMV status not recorded). Some clones in this sample may be carry-over from other donors' samples.

This clonotype showed up just a few times. This sequence joins TRBV18 and TRBJ2-6; no clear D. The CDR3 runs to 18 residues. Germline V gene lookup returns CDR1 KGHSH and CDR2 LQKENI. V gave up 0 bases and J gave up 0 bases, with 12 bases separating them. In DNA, the CDR3 is TGTGCCAGCTCACCACCGCTAATCATAGGCTCTGGGGCCAACGTCCTGACTTTC. Translating it yields CASSPPLIIGSGANVLTF.

The rearrangement uses TRBV4-1 and TRBJ1-3; possibly TRBD1 for D (5 bases). Trimming shortened V by 5 bases and J by 0 bases, and 20 bases separated the two germline ends. Germline loops: CDR1 MGHRA, CDR2 YSYEKL. CDR3 length: 18 residues. CDR3 sequence: CASSETATSPGSGNTIYF. The CDR3 coding sequence is TGCGCCAGCAGCGAGACAGCCACCTCCCCAGGCTCTGGAAACACCATATATTTT.